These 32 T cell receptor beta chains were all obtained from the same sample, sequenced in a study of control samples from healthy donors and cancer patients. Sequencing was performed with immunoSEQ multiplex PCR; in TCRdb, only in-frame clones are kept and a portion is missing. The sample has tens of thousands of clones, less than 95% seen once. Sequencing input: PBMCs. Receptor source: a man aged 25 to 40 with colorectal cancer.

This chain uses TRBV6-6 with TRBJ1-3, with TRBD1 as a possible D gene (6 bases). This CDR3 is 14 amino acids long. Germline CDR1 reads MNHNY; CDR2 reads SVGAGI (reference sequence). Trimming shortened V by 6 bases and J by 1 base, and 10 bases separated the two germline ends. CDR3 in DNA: TGTGCCAGCAGCTGGACAGAGTCTGGAAACACCATATATTTT. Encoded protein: CASSWTESGNTIYF.

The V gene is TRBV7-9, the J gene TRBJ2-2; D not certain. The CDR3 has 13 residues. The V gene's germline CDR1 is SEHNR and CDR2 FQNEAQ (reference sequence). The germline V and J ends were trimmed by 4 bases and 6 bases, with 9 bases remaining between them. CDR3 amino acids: CASSSTQAGELFF. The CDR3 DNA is TGTGCCAGCAGCTCGACCCAAGCCGGGGAGCTGTTTTTT.

CDR3: CAISVGTSRFF. The DNA for the CDR3 is TGTGCCATCAGTGTCGGAACTTCACGGTTCTTC. This chain joins TRBV10-3 and TRBJ2-1, with unresolved D. The CDR3 is made up of 11 amino acids. Germline V lookup: CDR1 ENHRY, CDR2 SYGVKD. Trimming cost V 4 bases and J 15 bases, with 13 bases left between them.

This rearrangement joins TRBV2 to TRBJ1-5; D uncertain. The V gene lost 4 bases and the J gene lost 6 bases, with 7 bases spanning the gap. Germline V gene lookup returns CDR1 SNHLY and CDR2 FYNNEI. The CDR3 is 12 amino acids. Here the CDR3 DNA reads TGTGCCAGCAGTGGCGAGGGTCAGCCCCAGCATTTT. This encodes CASSGEGQPQHF.

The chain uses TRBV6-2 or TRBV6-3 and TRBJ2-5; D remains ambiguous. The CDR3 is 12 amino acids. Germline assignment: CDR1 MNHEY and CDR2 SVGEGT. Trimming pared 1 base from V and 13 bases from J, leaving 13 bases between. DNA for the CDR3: TGTGCCAGCAGTTACTTTACTCCTAGGAGGTACTTC. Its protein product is CASSYFTPRRYF.

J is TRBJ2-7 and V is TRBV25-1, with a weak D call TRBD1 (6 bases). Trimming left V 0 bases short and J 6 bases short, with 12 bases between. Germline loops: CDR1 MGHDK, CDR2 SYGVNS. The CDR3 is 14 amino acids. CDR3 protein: CASSEYGRGGEQYF. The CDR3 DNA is TGTGCCAGCAGTGAATATGGCAGGGGTGGCGAGCAGTACTTC.

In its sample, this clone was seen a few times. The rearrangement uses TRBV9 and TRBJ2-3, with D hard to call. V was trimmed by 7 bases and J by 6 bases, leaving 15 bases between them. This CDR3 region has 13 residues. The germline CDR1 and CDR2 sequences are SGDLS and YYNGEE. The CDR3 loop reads CASGAFTADTQYF. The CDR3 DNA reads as TGTGCCAGCGGTGCTTTTACAGCGGATACGCAGTATTTT. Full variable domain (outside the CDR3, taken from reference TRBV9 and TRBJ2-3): DSGVTQTPKHLITATGQRVTLRCSPRSGDLSVYWYQQSLDQGLQFLIQYYNGEERAKGNILERFSAQQFPDLHSELNLSSLELGDSALYFCASGAFTADTQYFGPGTRLTVL.

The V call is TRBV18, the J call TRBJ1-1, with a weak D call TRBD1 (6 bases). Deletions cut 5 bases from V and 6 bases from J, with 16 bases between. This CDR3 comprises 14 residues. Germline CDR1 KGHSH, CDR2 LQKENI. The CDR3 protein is CASSVEGGVAEAFF. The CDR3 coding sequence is TGTGCCAGCTCAGTTGAAGGGGGTGTTGCTGAAGCTTTCTTT.

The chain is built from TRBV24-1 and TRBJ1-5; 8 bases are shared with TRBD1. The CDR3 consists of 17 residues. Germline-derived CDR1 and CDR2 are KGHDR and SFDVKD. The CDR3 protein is CGSLLTGDKLGNQPQHF. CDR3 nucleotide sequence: TGTGGGTCCCTATTGACAGGGGACAAATTGGGCAATCAGCCCCAGCATTTT.

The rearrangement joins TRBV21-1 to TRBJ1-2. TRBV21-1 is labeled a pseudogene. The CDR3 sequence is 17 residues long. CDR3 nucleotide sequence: TGTGCCAGCAGCTCGAAGATCTCCGGGAGGCAAGGGTATGGCTACACCTTC. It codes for CASSSKISGRQGYGYTF.

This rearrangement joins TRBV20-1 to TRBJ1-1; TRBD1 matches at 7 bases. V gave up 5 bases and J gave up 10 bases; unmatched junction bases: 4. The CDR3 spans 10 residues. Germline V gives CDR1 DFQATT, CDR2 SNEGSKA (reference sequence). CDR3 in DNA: TGCAGTGCTTCCCCAGGGGGAGCTTTCTTT. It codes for CSASPGGAFF.

CDR3: CASSMQGFGANVLTF. CDR3 DNA: TGTGCCAGTAGTATGCAAGGGTTCGGGGCCAACGTCCTGACTTTC. The rearrangement uses TRBV19 and TRBJ2-6; D not certain. This CDR3 is 15 amino acids long. The germline gives CDR1 LNHDA, CDR2 SQIVND (reference sequence). V was clipped by 3 bases and J by 4 bases, with 10 bases between them.

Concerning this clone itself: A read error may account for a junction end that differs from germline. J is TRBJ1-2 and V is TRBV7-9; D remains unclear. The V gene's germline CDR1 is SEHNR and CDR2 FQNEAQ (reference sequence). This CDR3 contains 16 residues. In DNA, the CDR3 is TGTGCCACCCGACCCTGGGGTTTGGCTAAGGGTTGGGATGGCGCCTTC. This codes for CATRPWGLAKGWDGAF.

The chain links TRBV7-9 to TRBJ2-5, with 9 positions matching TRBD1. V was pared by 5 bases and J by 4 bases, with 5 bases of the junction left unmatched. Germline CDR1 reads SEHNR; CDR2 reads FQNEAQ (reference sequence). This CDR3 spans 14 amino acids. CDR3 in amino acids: CASSRGTGRETQYF. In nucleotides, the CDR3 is TGTGCCAGCAGCCGTGGGACAGGGCGAGAGACCCAGTACTTC.

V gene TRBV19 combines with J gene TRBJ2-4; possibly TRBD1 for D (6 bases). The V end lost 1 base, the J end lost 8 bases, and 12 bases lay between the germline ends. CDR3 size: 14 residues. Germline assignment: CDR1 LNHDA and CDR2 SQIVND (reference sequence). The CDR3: CASSIGQAGDIQYF. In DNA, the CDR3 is TGTGCCAGTAGTATAGGACAGGCCGGGGACATTCAGTACTTC.

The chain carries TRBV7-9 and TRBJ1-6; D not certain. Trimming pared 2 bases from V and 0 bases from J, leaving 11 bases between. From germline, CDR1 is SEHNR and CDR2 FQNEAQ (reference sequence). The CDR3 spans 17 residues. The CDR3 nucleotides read TGTGCCAGCAGCTTAAGCCCGGAGAGCTCCTATAATTCACCCCTCCACTTT. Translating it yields CASSLSPESSYNSPLHF.

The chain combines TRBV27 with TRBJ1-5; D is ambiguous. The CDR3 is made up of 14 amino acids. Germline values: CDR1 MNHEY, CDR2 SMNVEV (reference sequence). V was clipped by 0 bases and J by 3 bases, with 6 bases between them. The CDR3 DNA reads TGTGCCAGCAGTTTATCGAGAGACAATCAGCCCCAGCATTTT. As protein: CASSLSRDNQPQHF.

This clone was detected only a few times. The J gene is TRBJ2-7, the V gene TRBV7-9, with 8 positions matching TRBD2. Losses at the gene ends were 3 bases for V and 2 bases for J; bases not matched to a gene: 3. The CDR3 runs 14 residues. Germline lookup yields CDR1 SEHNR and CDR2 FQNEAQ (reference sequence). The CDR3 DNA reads TGTGCCAGCAGCTTCAGCGGGGGAGCCTACGAGCAGTACTTC. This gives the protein CASSFSGGAYEQYF.

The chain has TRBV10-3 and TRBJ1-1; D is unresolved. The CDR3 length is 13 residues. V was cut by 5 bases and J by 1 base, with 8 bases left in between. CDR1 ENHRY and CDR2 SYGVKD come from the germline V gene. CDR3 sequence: CAISPDRNTEAFF. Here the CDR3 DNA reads TGTGCCATCAGTCCTGACCGGAACACTGAAGCTTTCTTT.

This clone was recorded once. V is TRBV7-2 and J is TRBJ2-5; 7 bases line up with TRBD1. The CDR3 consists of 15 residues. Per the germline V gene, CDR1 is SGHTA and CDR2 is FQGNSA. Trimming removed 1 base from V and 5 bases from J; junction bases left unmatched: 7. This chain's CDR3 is CASSLDRGGGETQYF. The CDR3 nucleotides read TGTGCCAGCAGCTTAGACAGGGGTGGGGGTGAGACCCAGTACTTC. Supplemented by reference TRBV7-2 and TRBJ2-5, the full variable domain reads GAGVSQSPSNKVTEKGKDVELRCDPISGHTALYWYRQSLGQGLEFLIYFQGNSAPDKSGLPSDRFSAERTGGSVSTLTIQRTQQEDSAVYLCASSLDRGGGETQYFGPGTRLLVL.

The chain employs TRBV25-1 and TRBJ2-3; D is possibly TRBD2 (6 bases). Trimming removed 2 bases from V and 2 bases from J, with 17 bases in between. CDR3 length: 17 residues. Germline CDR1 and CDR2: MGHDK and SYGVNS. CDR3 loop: CASSEPSRGTYTDTQYF. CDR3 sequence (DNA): TGTGCCAGCAGTGAACCCTCCCGGGGGACGTACACAGATACGCAGTATTTT.

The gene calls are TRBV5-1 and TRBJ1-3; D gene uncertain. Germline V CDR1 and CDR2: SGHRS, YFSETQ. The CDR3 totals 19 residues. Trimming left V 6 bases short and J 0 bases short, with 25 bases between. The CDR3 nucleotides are TGCGCCAGCAACCCCCCCGGCGTCGGCCAGGTCATCTCTGGAAACACCATATATTTT. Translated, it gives CASNPPGVGQVISGNTIYF.

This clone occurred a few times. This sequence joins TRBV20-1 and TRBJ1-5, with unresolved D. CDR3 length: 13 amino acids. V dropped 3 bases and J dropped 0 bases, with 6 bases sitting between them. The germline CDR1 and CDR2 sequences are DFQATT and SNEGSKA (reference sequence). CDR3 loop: CSASGISNQPQHF. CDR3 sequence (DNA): TGCAGTGCTAGTGGGATTAGCAATCAGCCCCAGCATTTT.

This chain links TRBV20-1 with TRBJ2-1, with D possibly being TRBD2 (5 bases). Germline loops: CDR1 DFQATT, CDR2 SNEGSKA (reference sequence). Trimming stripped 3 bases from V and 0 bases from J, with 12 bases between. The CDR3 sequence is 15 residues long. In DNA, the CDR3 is TGCAGTGCTAGTGCCGCGGAGGCCTCCTACAATGAGCAGTTCTTC. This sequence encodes CSASAAEASYNEQFF.

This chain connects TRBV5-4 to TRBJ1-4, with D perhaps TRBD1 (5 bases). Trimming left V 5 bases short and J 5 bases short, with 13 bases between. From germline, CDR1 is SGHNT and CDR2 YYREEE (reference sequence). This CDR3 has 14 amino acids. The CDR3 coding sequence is TGTGCCAGCAGTTCCGGGACCATGAATGAAAAACTGTTTTTT. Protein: CASSSGTMNEKLFF.

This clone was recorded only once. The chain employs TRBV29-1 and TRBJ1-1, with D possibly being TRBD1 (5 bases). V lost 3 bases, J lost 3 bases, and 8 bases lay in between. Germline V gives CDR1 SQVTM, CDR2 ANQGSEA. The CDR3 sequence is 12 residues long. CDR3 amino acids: CSVDLGDTEAFF. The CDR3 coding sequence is TGCAGCGTTGATTTGGGGGACACTGAAGCTTTCTTT.

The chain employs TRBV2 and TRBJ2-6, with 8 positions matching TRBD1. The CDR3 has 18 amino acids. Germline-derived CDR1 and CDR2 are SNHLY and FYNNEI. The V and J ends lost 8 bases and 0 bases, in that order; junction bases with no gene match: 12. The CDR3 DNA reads TGTGCCAGCGGCAGGACAGGGCGCCAACACTCTGGGGCCAACGTCCTGACTTTC. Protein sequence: CASGRTGRQHSGANVLTF.

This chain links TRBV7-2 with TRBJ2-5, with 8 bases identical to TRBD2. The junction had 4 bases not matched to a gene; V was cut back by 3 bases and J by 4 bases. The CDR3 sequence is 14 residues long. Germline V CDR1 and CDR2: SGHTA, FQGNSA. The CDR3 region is CASSFGGATETQYF. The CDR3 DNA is TGTGCCAGCAGCTTCGGGGGGGCCACAGAGACCCAGTACTTC.

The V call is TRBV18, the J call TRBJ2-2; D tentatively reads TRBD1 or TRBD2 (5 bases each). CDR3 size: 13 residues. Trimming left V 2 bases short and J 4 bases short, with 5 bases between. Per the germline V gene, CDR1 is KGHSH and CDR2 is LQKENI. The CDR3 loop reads CASSPGGTGELFF. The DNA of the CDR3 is TGTGCCAGCTCACCAGGGGGCACCGGGGAGCTGTTTTTT.

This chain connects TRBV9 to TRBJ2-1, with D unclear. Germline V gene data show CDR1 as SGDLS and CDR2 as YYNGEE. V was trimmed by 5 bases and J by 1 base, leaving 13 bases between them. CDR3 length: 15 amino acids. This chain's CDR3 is CASSETVTSYNEQFF. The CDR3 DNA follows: TGTGCCAGCAGTGAGACCGTTACTTCCTACAATGAGCAGTTCTTC. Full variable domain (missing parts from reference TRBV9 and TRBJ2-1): DSGVTQTPKHLITATGQRVTLRCSPRSGDLSVYWYQQSLDQGLQFLIQYYNGEERAKGNILERFSAQQFPDLHSELNLSSLELGDSALYFCASSETVTSYNEQFFGPGTRLTVL.

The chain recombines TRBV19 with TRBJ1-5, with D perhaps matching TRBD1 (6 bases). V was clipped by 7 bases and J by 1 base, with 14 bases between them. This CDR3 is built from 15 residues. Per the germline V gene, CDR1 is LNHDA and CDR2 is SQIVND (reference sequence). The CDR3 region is CASTRGDGSNQPQHF. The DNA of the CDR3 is TGTGCCAGTACTAGGGGGGACGGGAGCAATCAGCCCCAGCATTTT.

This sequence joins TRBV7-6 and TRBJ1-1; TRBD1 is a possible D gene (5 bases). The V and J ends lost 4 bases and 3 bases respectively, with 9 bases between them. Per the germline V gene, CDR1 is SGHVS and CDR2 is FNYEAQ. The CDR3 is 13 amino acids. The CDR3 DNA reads TGTGCCAGCAGCTCAGGGACTCACACTGAAGCTTTCTTT. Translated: CASSSGTHTEAFF.